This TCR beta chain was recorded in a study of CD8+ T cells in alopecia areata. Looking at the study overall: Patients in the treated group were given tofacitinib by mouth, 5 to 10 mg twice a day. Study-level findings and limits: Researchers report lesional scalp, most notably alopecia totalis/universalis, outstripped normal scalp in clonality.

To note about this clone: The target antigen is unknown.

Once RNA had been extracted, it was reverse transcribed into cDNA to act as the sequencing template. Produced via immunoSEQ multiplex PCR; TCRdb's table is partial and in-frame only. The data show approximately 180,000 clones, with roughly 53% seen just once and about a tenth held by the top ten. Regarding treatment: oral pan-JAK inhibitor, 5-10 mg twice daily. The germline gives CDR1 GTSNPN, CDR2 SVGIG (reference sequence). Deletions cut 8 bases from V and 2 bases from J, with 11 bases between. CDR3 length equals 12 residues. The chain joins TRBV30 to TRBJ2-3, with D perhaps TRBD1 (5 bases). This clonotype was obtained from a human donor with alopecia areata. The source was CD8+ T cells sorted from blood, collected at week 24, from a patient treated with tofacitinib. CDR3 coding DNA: TGTGCCGCCGAAGGGGACACAGATACGCAGTATTTT. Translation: CAAEGDTDTQYF.